This T cell receptor beta chain comes out of a study of blood T cell repertoires in COVID-19 (dated by TCRdb to the early 2020s). Context from the whole study: Samples from collaborators originated in the United States, Italy and Spain and spanned both the acute and convalescent phases of COVID-19. The material from the prospective study consisted of cDNA or gDNA derived from T cells, B-cell-depleted T cells, or PBMCs. The dataset comprised deeply sampled blood TCRbeta repertoires from subjects exposed to, actively infected with, or recovered from COVID-19. The repertoires were made available in a free public database intended to serve as a resource for research on the immune response to SARS-CoV-2. Samples came from the ongoing ImmuneRACE study (first 160 participants) plus 1,254 subjects from 6 global collaborators. A de-identified subject ID, COVID-19 status, age in years and sex were almost always included in the sample metadata. Where available, HLA class I and class II types were obtained from metadata supplied by the sample provider rather than from assay-based typing.

The paper's findings and limits, for the study overall: Clinical and demographic metadata were provided uncurated, with the amount varying by source and participant.

Concerning this clone: Which antigen it targets is not known. No quality values exist for individual bases; no much larger clone is one base distant.

In the prospective study, participants were about 18 to 100 years old, resided in about two dozen geographic areas of the United States, and were enrolled through a virtual design. In the prospective study, participants were assigned to cohorts based on the clinical history participants reported in a screening survey and a study questionnaire. Recovered participants in ImmuneRACE Cohort 3 were defined by two consecutive negative NP/OP PCR tests, clearance by a healthcare professional, or resolution of symptoms. Mobile phlebotomists in the prospective study collected whole blood, serum and a nasopharyngeal or oropharyngeal swab from every participant. Participants in the prospective study had the option to provide additional blood draws and questionnaires over a roughly two-month period. Blood samples from the prospective study were shipped frozen or at room temperature prior to DNA extraction.

V is pared back by 5 bases and J by 2 bases, with 9 bases lying between the germline termini. The CDR3 starts with the cysteine, ends with the phenylalanine, and has 13 residues. The read is trimmed to its CDR3 DNA, 39 bases read in frame from base 1. CDR1 and CDR2 are drawn from the germline V gene (reference sequence): LNHDA, SQIVND. TCRbeta CDR3 regions were amplified from genomic DNA using the immunoSEQ Assay, a bias-controlled multiplex PCR. Under the source paper's analysis protocol: Nucleated cell counts per sample were estimated from amplification of reference gene primers within the assay. To quantify the absolute abundance of each unique TCRbeta CDR3 rearrangement, sequence reads were collapsed and filtered. Productive Simpson clonality was computed per sample as the square root of Simpson's diversity index over productive rearrangements. As stored in TCRdb, this immuneACCESS dataset retains in-frame rearrangements with V and J assigned. A fraction of the clones does not appear; measured against another copy, unresolved V genes explain less than half of the discrepancy, and the remainder lacks a known reason. V and J calls and clone size are those listed in that table; D and trimming were worked out from the DNA. Recorded for this sample are about 200,000 clones; around 85% of them occurred a single time. 15% to 20% of the sample is held by the ten biggest clonotypes.

Sequencing was carried out using PBMCs or T cells enriched from blood (not recorded which). This sequence originates from a man aged 35-49 years who had recovered from COVID-19. Rearrangement joined TRBV19 to TRBJ2-5; the D segment cannot be called with confidence. The CDR3 reads CASSVTVQETQYF. The nucleotide sequence is TGTGCCAGTAGTGTGACTGTACAAGAGACCCAGTACTTC.